The sequence of this T cell receptor beta chain was determined in a study of cytomegalovirus exposure and HLA in healthy donors (dated by TCRdb to the late 2010s). Study-level background: An earlier analysis of approximately 640 of the donors reported 250 to 300 Gb of sequence data and around 110 million unique TCR beta sequences from roughly 200 million T cells. About 280 gigabases of sequencing data and 78 million or so unique TCR sequences were included in an early release covering around 600 HLA-typed donors. Of the approximately 400 genotyped donors, less than 90% were placed in the genetic ancestry cluster associated with self-reported Caucasian donors. The study was designed to test whether signatures of past pathogen exposure could be identified by cataloging public T cell receptors. The study profiled the T cell repertoires of about 640 subjects by immunosequencing and related them to cytomegalovirus serostatus. In addition to the first cohort of 666 subjects, a separate validation cohort of some 120 different subjects was used. High-throughput TCR immunosequencing, statistical association of individual TCRs with disease status, and machine learning were combined to predict cytomegalovirus infection status. To study patterns of TCR occurrence, a later analysis re-analyzed previously published TCR beta repertoires from around 700 donors and added high-resolution HLA genotyping. Rather than using new phenotypic data, the later analysis identified candidate immune exposures from TCR beta sequences and from how often those sequences occurred across donors. In an earlier analysis of roughly 580 of the donors, high-throughput TCR beta sequencing was used to judge whether each TCR beta V gene segment behaved as functional or pseudogenic. Donor age, sex, ethnicity and CMV serostatus were collected together with the repertoire data. A later genetic analysis used genome-wide SNP genotypes for 398 of the 666 donors, treating that subset as a discovery cohort. All discovery cohort repertoires had been generated using a single sequencing platform. HLA typing included class I and class II loci at four-digit resolution. The number of donors typed differed by locus, with about 629-640 for A, B, C, DRB1 and DQB1, 522 for DQA1, nearly 610 for DPA1, and some 440 for DPB1. Because of strong linkage in the cohort, roughly five DR-DQ haplotypes were treated as single units for association and clustering. Among around 400 genotyped donors of the cohort, an average of about 220,000 unique TCR beta nucleotide sequences was sequenced per donor, of which approximately 19% were non-productive. The investigation overall reported the following: Linkage disequilibrium might explain the correlated functional status among segregating V segments, but an unknown experimental factor could not be excluded. Broadly in line with IMGT annotations, most TCR beta V segments showed up in productive rearrangements about 87% or about 30% of the time in an earlier analysis of approximately 640 of the donors. Roughly uniform sequencing depth across donors was assumed in presence/absence analyses, although this assumption may not hold. The earlier analysis of fewer than 750 of the donors excluded approximately 15 rarely observed V segments, including chromosome 9 orphons, because counts were too low. For the cohort, immune exposure information was limited to CMV serostatus. A cluster of highly shared sequence variants was judged likely to represent a technical artifact of the sequencing pipeline. The classifier was reported to diagnose cytomegalovirus status with high specificity and sensitivity in both the original cohort and the validation cohort. A further reported finding was that TCR beta sequences accurately predicted the HLA-A and HLA-B alleles for most subjects in the first cohort. A later analysis found that TCR association rates varied across HLA loci, with DRB1 alleles showing the most associated TCRs and HLA-C alleles the fewest. This cohort had only TCR beta chains sequenced, and the lack of alpha or paired-chain data limited which features could be detected. Most TCR sequences were seen in very few donors, while some public TCRs were found in many individuals. Some IMGT-functional V segments, including TRBV6-2 and TRBV6-3, could not be told apart with the 87-base-pair reads, so those segments were excluded. A later analysis associated 17,000 or so TCR beta sequences with specific HLA alleles at a false discovery rate of 0.05. In vitro tests confirmed that a few of the cytomegalovirus-associated TCR beta chains recognize cytomegalovirus antigens. Assigning TCR associations to individual alleles was difficult when HLA alleles, especially DR and DQ, strongly co-occurred. In a later analysis, HLA-associated TCR beta chains showed more clonal expansion and lower generation probabilities than non-associated chains that were equally common. According to a later analysis, most CMV-associated TCR beta chains appeared to be HLA-restricted, and the HLA associations seemed to be driven largely by CMV exposure. Compared with the roughly 670-donor mean, donors in an Asian-associated ancestry cluster had fewer N-insertions in productive TCRs, according to a later genetic analysis. The authors suggested that the approach could potentially be generalized to other disease states and immunological phenotypes. Because HLA typing was missing for some donors at each locus, association tests included only the typed subset. Several of the top co-occurrence clusters appeared to be linked to parvovirus B19, influenza, CMV and Epstein-Barr virus, according to a later analysis. A total of fewer than 200 TCR beta chains were listed by the study as associated with cytomegalovirus. V-gene and J-gene trimming of TCR beta chains was associated with a missense DCLRE1C variant in a later genetic analysis, and the association was replicated in an independent cohort.

CDR1 and CDR2, looked up from the germline V gene, are ENHRY and SYGVKD. The CDR3 covers 16 residues, taking in both the cysteine and the phenylalanine. CDR3 DNA is the only sequence kept; it has 48 bases, read in frame from the first base. V sheds 0 bases and J sheds 3 bases, leaving 12 bases between their ends. The method behind the library was the immunoSEQ multiplex PCR assay. For the multiplex PCR, a mixture combining 60 forward primers for TCR Vbeta segments and 13 reverse primers for TCR Jbeta segments was used. Amplification of the CDR3 region of rearranged TCR beta genes was performed with a multiplex PCR assay on genomic DNA. Amplified TCR beta libraries were sequenced as 87-base-pair reads on the Illumina HiSeq System. The paper's processing steps were these. In a later analysis, tens of millions of unique TCR beta chains were counted across the approximately 670 repertoires, and roughly 11 million of these chains were shared by at least two donors. Raw reads were error-corrected and collapsed into unique sequences by a nearest-neighbor algorithm in which closely related sequences were merged to remove PCR and sequencing errors. Alignment of CDR3 sequences to IMGT reference sequences was used to assign V, D and J gene segments. Each retained sequence needed at least a six-nucleotide match to both a V gene segment and a J gene segment. A rearrangement counted as productive if the CDR3 had no stop codons and remained in frame with V and J, and every other rearrangement counted as non-productive. Following IMGT convention, CDR3 was defined as the stretch from the second conserved V-encoded cysteine to the conserved J-encoded phenylalanine. Sequences without an unambiguous match to a single V gene segment were excluded from the earlier analysis of 450 to 750 of the donors. In an earlier analysis of some 590 of the donors, V segments were called functional above 56.7% productive rearrangements and were called segregating when the between-donor standard deviation exceeded 5%. A statistical classification framework was developed to diagnose cytomegalovirus status using the catalog of TCR beta chain sequences. In a later analysis, V and J genes were assigned by comparing TCR nucleotide sequences against IMGT/GENE-DB human TR gene sequences. In a later analysis, CDR3 sequences and most-parsimonious VDJ recombination scenarios were assigned using the TCRdist pipeline. In a later analysis, every TCR beta chain was defined by the combination of its CDR3 amino acid sequence and its V-gene family, and reads without a unique V-gene family were dropped. As a way to deal with suspected cross-contamination and a sequencing artifact, a later analysis dropped more than 500 nucleotide sequences that were highly shared and had low generation probability. In a later analysis, a clonal expansion index was calculated for each public chain from normalized within-repertoire ranks of inferred template counts. A later analysis computed generation probabilities with a VDJ recombination model fitted to out-of-frame rearrangements, and checked the results against IGoR. A later analysis scored TCR-TCR, TCR-HLA and TCR-CMV co-occurrence with hypergeometric tests, applying a repertoire-size bias correction to TCR pairs. In a later analysis, false discovery rates were estimated by permuting HLA or CMV assignments 20 times. In a later analysis, co-occurring TCRs were grouped using DBSCAN, with TCRdist sequence similarity added in when clustering inside HLA-allele-positive subsets. Co-occurrence clustering excluded repertoires with fewer than 30,000 or more than 120,000 public chains, plus five with anomalous nucleotide sharing. TCRdb limited this immuneACCESS table to in-frame rearrangements with V and J called. A share of clones is missing; checked studies link under half to unresolved V genes, and the rest is unexplained. V, J and clone size are taken as reported in that table, and D and trimming were inferred from the DNA itself. The table for this sample lists more than 100,000 clones; 15% to 17% of them were counted only once. 1.9% of the sample lies in the top ten.

The cohort was made up of approximately 700 healthy bone marrow donors. At the time of sampling, every cohort member was nominally healthy, though immune exposures that went unrecorded were likely present. The donor was CMV seronegative and was included in the group of approximately 350 seronegative cohort members. A peripheral blood sample was collected from each donor, and TCR beta sequencing was performed on peripheral blood mononuclear cells. The Qiagen DNeasy Blood Extraction Kit was used to extract genomic DNA from the blood cell samples. With respect to this clone: Its recognized antigen is unknown. Within one base of it there is no much larger clone, and no base qualities were kept.

Recombination joined TRBV10-3 with TRBJ2-1; TRBD2 might be the D gene, on 6 matching bases. This TCR came from a young woman in good health and CMV-seronegative. The sample consisted of PBMCs. The CDR3 is CAISESMAGIYNEQFF. The DNA sequence is given as TGTGCCATCAGTGAGTCGATGGCGGGGATCTACAATGAGCAGTTCTTC.